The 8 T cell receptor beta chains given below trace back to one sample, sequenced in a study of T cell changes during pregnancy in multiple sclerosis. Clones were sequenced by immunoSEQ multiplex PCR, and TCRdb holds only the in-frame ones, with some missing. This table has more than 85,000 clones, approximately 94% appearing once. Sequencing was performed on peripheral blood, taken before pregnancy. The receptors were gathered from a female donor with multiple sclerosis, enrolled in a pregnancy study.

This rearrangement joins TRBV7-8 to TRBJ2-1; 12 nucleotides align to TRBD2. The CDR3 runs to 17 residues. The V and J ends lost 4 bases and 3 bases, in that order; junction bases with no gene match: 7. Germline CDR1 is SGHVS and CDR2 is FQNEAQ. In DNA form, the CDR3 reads TGTGCCAGCAGCTCTACACTAGCGGGAGGAAGCTACAATGAGCAGTTCTTC. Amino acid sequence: CASSSTLAGGSYNEQFF.

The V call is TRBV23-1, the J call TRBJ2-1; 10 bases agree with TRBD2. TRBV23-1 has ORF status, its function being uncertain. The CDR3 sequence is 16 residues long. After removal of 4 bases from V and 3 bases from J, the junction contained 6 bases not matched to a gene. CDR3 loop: CASSLPGTSVYNEQFF. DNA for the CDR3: TGCGCCAGCAGTCTTCCCGGGACTAGCGTCTACAATGAGCAGTTCTTC.

CDR3 DNA: TGTGCCATCAGTGCCGCGGGCACTGAAGCTTTCTTT. This translates into CAISAAGTEAFF. V usage is TRBV10-3 and J usage is TRBJ1-1; no clear D. Trimming shortened V by 4 bases and J by 4 bases, and 7 bases separated the two germline ends. The CDR3 runs to 12 residues. Germline-derived CDR1 and CDR2 are ENHRY and SYGVKD.

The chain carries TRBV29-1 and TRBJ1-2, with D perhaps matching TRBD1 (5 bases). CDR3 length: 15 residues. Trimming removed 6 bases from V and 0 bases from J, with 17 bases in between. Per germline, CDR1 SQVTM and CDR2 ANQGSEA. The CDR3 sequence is CSVLGLKTPNYGYTF. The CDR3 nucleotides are TGCAGCGTCCTGGGACTTAAAACCCCTAACTATGGCTACACCTTC.

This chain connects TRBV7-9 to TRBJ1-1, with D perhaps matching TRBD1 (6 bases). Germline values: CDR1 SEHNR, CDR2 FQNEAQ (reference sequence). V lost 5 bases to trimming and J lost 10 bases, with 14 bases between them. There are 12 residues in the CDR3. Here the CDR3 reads CASSVPQGAAFF. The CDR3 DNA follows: TGTGCCAGCAGCGTCCCACAGGGTGCAGCTTTCTTT. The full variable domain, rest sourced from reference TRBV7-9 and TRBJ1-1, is DTGVSQNPRHKITKRGQNVTFRCDPISEHNRLYWYRQTLGQGPEFLTYFQNEAQLEKSRLLSDRFSAERPKGSFSTLEIQRTEQGDSAMYLCASSVPQGAAFFGQGTRLTVV.

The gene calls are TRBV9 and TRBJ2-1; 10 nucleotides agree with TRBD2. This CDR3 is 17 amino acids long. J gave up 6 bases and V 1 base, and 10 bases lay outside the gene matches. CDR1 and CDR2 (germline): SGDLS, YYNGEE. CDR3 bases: TGTGCCAGCAGCGTATCCCCTAGCGGGAGACTCCTCAATGAGCAGTTCTTC. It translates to CASSVSPSGRLLNEQFF.

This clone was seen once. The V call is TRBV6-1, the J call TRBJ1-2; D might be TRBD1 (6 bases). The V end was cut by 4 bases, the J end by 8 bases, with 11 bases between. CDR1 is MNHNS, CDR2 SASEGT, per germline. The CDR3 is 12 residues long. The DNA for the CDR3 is TGTGCCAGCAGTGGAGGGGGGGTGGGCTACACCTTC. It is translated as CASSGGGVGYTF.

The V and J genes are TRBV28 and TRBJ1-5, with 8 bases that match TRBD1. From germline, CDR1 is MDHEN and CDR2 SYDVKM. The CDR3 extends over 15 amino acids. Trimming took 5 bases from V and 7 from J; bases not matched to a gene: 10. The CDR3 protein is CASSPQDRDGQPQHF. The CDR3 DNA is TGTGCCAGCAGTCCTCAGGACAGGGATGGGCAGCCCCAGCATTTT. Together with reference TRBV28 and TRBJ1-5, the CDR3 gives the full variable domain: DVKVTQSSRYLVKRTGEKVFLECVQDMDHENMFWYRQDPGLGLRLIYFSYDVKMKEKGDIPEGYSVSREKKERFSLILESASTNQTSMYLCASSPQDRDGQPQHFGDGTRLSIL.